This entry lists 18 T cell receptor beta chains sequenced from one sample in a study of STAT5B mutations in CD4+ large granular lymphocyte leukemia. The data were produced by immunoSEQ multiplex PCR, yet TCRdb's version contains in-frame clones alone and is incomplete. The data contain around 50,000 clones, more than 65% of them singletons. The material sequenced was CD4+ T cells from blood buffy coats. Every receptor here comes from a human donor in good health.

The genes are TRBV5-1 and TRBJ2-7; 7 bases agree with TRBD1. The CDR3 length is 13 residues. The V segment lost 5 bases and the J segment 3 bases; nucleotides outside the gene matches: 5. The germline CDR1 and CDR2 sequences are SGHRS and YFSETQ. The CDR3 coding sequence is TGCGCCAGCAGACGACAGGGTGGCTACGAGCAGTACTTC. This sequence encodes CASRRQGGYEQYF.

In its sample, this clone was seen a few times. The chain carries TRBV2 and TRBJ2-7; TRBD1 might be the D (6 bases). Germline lookup yields CDR1 SNHLY and CDR2 FYNNEI. CDR3 length: 12 residues. Trimming cost V 8 bases and J 2 bases, with 10 bases left between them. CDR3 bases: TGTGCCAGCGATCGGGACACCTACGAGCAGTACTTC. Amino acids: CASDRDTYEQYF.

The sample holds a few counts of this clone. The chain joins TRBV4-2 to TRBJ1-1; D is perhaps TRBD1 (6 bases). The CDR3 extends over 13 amino acids. CDR1 and CDR2 from the germline V gene are LGHNA and YNFKEQ. Trimming left V 5 bases short and J 1 base short, with 8 bases between. The CDR3 region has the DNA TGTGCCAGCAGCGCACAGGGGAACACTGAAGCTTTCTTT. It codes for CASSAQGNTEAFF.

The rearrangement links TRBV9 to TRBJ2-1; perhaps TRBD2 as D (6 bases). Germline V gene sequence: CDR1 SGDLS, CDR2 YYNGEE. The germline V and J ends were trimmed by 0 bases and 12 bases, with 10 bases remaining between them. CDR3 length equals 12 residues. CDR3 DNA: TGTGCCAGCAGCGTAGCTTGGGGAGGGCAGTTCTTC. Translating it yields CASSVAWGGQFF.

Notes on this clone: This is likely a read error, given that the CDR3 carries no conserved phenylalanine or tryptophan at its end. This chain connects TRBV5-4 to TRBJ1-6; D ambiguous. Germline V lookup: CDR1 SGHNT, CDR2 YYREEE (reference sequence). This CDR3 comprises 14 residues. V lost 2 bases, J lost 0 bases, and 3 bases lay in between. The CDR3 DNA is TGTGCCAGCAGCTTTAGCTCCTATAATTCACCCCTCCACCTT. It codes for CASSFSSYNSPLHL.

The J gene is TRBJ1-2, the V gene TRBV4-1; D is uncertain. This CDR3 contains 16 residues. Looked up from germline, CDR1 is MGHRA and CDR2 is YSYEKL. The ends were cut back, 2 bases at V and 0 bases at J, with 13 bases in the middle. Here the CDR3 DNA reads TGCGCCAGCAGCCAACCCGCGGGCTCCTCTAACTATGGCTACACCTTC. It specifies CASSQPAGSSNYGYTF.

The rearrangement links TRBV5-5 to TRBJ2-5; D might be TRBD1 or TRBD2, each matching 6 bases. The germline V and J ends were trimmed by 3 bases and 5 bases, with 20 bases remaining between them. CDR3 length: 16 amino acids. The germline V gene encodes CDR1 SGHKS and CDR2 YYEKEE (reference sequence). DNA for the CDR3: TGTGCCAGCAGCTCGGACCCCGTAGGGGGGCGGGAGACCCAGTACTTC. Translating it yields CASSSDPVGGRETQYF.

CDR3 in DNA: TGTGCCAGCAGCTTTGGCAGTCAAAACTCTGGAAACACCATATATTTT. Its translation: CASSFGSQNSGNTIYF. The V call is TRBV5-6, the J call TRBJ1-3; no clear D gene. The germline V gene has CDR1 SGHDT and CDR2 YYEEEE. V was trimmed by 2 bases and J by 0 bases, leaving 12 bases between them. The CDR3 extends over 16 amino acids.

The chain recombines TRBV7-2 with TRBJ1-4; a weak D match, TRBD1 (5 bases). CDR3 size: 15 residues. Germline lookup yields CDR1 SGHTA and CDR2 FQGNSA. V was shortened by 6 bases and J by 0 bases, with 11 bases between the two germline ends. The chain's CDR3 is CASRRKDTTNEKLFF. The CDR3 DNA sequence: TGTGCCAGCAGGAGAAAGGACACAACTAATGAAAAACTGTTTTTT.

This chain connects TRBV25-1 to TRBJ2-1; 10 positions agree with TRBD2. With 2 bases clipped from V and 6 bases from J, the junction kept 7 bases outside the gene matches. Germline lookup yields CDR1 MGHDK and CDR2 SYGVNS. The CDR3 extends over 16 amino acids. The CDR3 is CASSEVAGGPSNEQFF. The DNA for the CDR3 is TGTGCCAGCAGTGAAGTAGCGGGAGGTCCCTCCAATGAGCAGTTCTTC.

V and J are TRBV4-1 and TRBJ1-1; D is undetermined. With 1 base removed from V and 2 bases from J, the gap between germline ends came to 11 bases. Germline V gene sequence: CDR1 MGHRA, CDR2 YSYEKL. This CDR3 spans 15 amino acids. The CDR3 nucleotides are TGCGCCAGCAGCCAAGGACTTCAGAGAAACACTGAAGCTTTCTTT. Its protein product is CASSQGLQRNTEAFF.

The chain joins TRBV9 to TRBJ2-7; maybe TRBD2 (6 bases). The CDR3 has 16 amino acids. The germline CDR1 and CDR2 sequences are SGDLS and YYNGEE. Trimming took 4 bases from V and 2 from J, leaving 19 bases between them. CDR3 coding DNA: TGTGCCAGCAGCCCAGGGATGGGGGGAACAACCTACGAGCAGTACTTC. Encoded protein: CASSPGMGGTTYEQYF.

This clone came up a few times. The CDR3 nucleotides read TGTGCCAGCTCGCCAAGGGACAGCCCAGACTATGGCTACACCTTC. Its protein is CASSPRDSPDYGYTF. V usage is TRBV18 and J usage is TRBJ1-2; 7 nucleotides align to TRBD1. The V and J ends lost 6 bases and 3 bases, in that order; junction bases with no gene match: 10. This CDR3 is 15 amino acids long. Germline lookup yields CDR1 KGHSH and CDR2 LQKENI.

CDR3 DNA sequence: TGTGCCAGCAGCCGCGGGACAGGGCCCAATCAGCCCCAGCATTTT. Amino acids: CASSRGTGPNQPQHF. J is TRBJ1-5 and V is TRBV6-5; 9 bases map to TRBD1. Germline CDR1 is MNHEY and CDR2 is SVGAGI. After removal of 6 bases from V and 3 bases from J, the junction contained 6 bases not matched to a gene. This CDR3 has 15 residues.

The chain employs TRBV5-5 and TRBJ2-3; the match to TRBD1 covers 9 bases. Germline V CDR1 and CDR2: SGHKS, YYEKEE (reference sequence). The J segment lost 0 bases and the V segment lost 4 bases, leaving 6 bases of the junction unmatched. The CDR3 sequence is 16 residues long. Here the CDR3 reads CASSARTGESTDTQYF. CDR3 DNA: TGTGCCAGCAGCGCACGGACAGGGGAGAGCACAGATACGCAGTATTTT.

Here the CDR3 reads CASSVGQGQNIQYF. Here the CDR3 DNA reads TGTGCCAGCAGTGTAGGTCAGGGCCAAAACATTCAGTACTTC. This chain uses TRBV6-1 with TRBJ2-4, with D possibly being TRBD1 (5 bases). V lost 4 bases and J 5 bases, leaving 12 bases between the germline ends. Per the germline V gene, CDR1 is MNHNS and CDR2 is SASEGT. The CDR3 sequence is 14 residues long.

The rearrangement links TRBV21-1 to TRBJ2-2; no check of the table's D call, TRBD2, against the DNA was made. TRBV21-1 represents a pseudogene. The CDR3 runs 14 residues. The chain's CDR3 is CASLFREGAGELFF. The CDR3, as DNA: TGTGCCAGCCTGTTCCGGGAGGGAGCCGGGGAGCTGTTTTTT.

Only one count was recorded for this clone. The gene calls are TRBV25-1 and TRBJ2-5; 7 nucleotides line up with TRBD1. The DNA end is more similar to TRBJ2-7, so the J call may be wrong. The germline V gene encodes CDR1 MGHDK and CDR2 SYGVNS. This CDR3 comprises 15 residues. CDR3 loop: CASSELRQGGDEQYF. The CDR3 DNA is TGTGCCAGCAGTGAATTGAGACAGGGTGGGGACGAGCAGTACTTC.